This section outlines one TCR beta chain sequence together with its context. The source of the sample is a study of blood T cell repertoires in COVID-19. Per the germline V gene, CDR1 is LNHDA and CDR2 is SQIVND (reference sequence). V was trimmed by 1 base and J by 0 bases, leaving 6 bases between them. The CDR3 contains 14 residues. The method was immunoSEQ multiplex PCR; TCRdb's version includes in-frame clones alone and lacks a portion of them. The sample shows about 71,000 clones, 85% to 90% of them seen only once. The chain is built from TRBV19 and TRBJ1-2; D call uncertain. This receptor was taken from a man older than 75 with acute or convalescent COVID-19. The sample comprised peripheral blood. CDR3 sequence reads: CASSIAEANYGYTF. The CDR3 coding sequence is TGTGCCAGTAGTATAGCCGAGGCTAACTATGGCTACACCTTC.